Detailed here is one T cell receptor (beta chain). As yet, its antigen is unknown. The CDR3 spans 15 residues. V lost 5 bases to trimming and J lost 0 bases, with 12 bases between them. Germline assignment: CDR1 SGHTA and CDR2 FQGTGA. Only in-frame clones appear in the TCRdb table, and some are missing; sequencing was by immunoSEQ multiplex PCR. The sample holds roughly 120,000 clones, approximately 95% seen once. The sample is drawn from a study of graft-versus-host responses after intestinal transplantation. The chain carries TRBV7-3 and TRBJ2-3; D gene ambiguous. The clonotype originates from a human donor who received an intestinal transplant. Sequenced material: unstimulated CD8+ T cells sorted from spleen or lymph node cells, taken before intestinal transplant. The CDR3 is CASSPIGSSTDTQYF. Here the CDR3 DNA reads TGTGCCAGCAGCCCCATAGGGTCTAGCACAGATACGCAGTATTTT.